This T cell receptor (beta chain) was sequenced during a study of identical twins. Notes on the study in general: While abundant cord blood beta clonotypes carried fewer insertions, memory repertoires showed no such pattern.

Germline V gene data show CDR1 as SGHAT and CDR2 as FQNNGV. The V end was cut by 3 bases, the J end by 2 bases, with 11 bases between. This CDR3 contains 14 residues. Each CDR3 protein gets one entry after TCRdb re-called the 5' RACE reads with MiXCR. The table includes around 490,000 distinct CDR3 sequences, 14% detected once. This clonotype was found many times. Its target is not known. Healthy Caucasian individuals made up all the donors. The same sample was also studied in work on yellow fever vaccine responses in identical twins.

Material: CD4+ T cells sorted from blood. This sequence originates from a woman aged 18-29 years in good health. The chain carries TRBV11-2 and TRBJ2-7, with D unresolved. CDR3 DNA sequence: TGTGCCAGCAGCTTGGTCGGCACAACCTACGAGCAGTACTTC. Its protein product is CASSLVGTTYEQYF.